This paragraph reports one T cell receptor beta chain. What it recognizes is unknown. The data were obtained in a study of Graves' ophthalmopathy and Graves' hyperthyroidism. Overall study context: At initial diagnosis, peripheral blood was obtained, and this preceded any treatment. Study-wide results and limits: The 13-signature model separated ophthalmopathy from stable hyperthyroidism at 85% to 90% sensitivity and 80% to 84% specificity.

Ophthalmopathy donors' eye disease showed moderate-to-severe activity, CAS of at least 3, NOSPECS of at least 4 and duration under 3 months. Certain patients were not enrolled. These were patients with other autoimmune diseases, uncontrolled infections, pregnancy or lactation. Amplification targeted the TCR beta CDR3 regions, with RNA transcripts as the source material. The library came from an HTBI-primed first-round RT-PCR and a second-round multiplex PCR. TCRdb re-derived calls from the multiplex PCR reads in MiXCR, one entry per CDR3 protein. In the table there are approximately 700,000 distinct CDR3 sequences, 35% to 50% of which are singletons. CDR3 size: 15 residues. The V end was cut by 5 bases, the J end by 13 bases, with 21 bases between. Per the germline V gene, CDR1 is SNHLY and CDR2 is FYNNEI.

The source is an adult man with Graves' ophthalmopathy. Sequences were obtained from peripheral blood. This chain connects TRBV2 to TRBJ1-6, with D perhaps TRBD1 (5 bases). The CDR3 is CASSPGVRGNQPLHF. The CDR3, as DNA: TGTGCCAGCAGTCCGGGGGTGAGGGGCAATCAGCCCCTCCACTTT.